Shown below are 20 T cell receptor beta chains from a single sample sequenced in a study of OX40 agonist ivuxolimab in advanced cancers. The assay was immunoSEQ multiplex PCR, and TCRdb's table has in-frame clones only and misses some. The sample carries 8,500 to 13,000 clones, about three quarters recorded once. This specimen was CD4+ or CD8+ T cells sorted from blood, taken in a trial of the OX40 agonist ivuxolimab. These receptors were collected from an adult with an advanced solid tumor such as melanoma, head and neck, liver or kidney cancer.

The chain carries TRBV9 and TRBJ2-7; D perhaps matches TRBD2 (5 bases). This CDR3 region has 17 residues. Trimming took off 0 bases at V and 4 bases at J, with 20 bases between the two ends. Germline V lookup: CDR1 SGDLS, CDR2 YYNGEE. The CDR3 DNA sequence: TGTGCCAGCAGCGTAGTGGGCGGGCCGCCCCTAGGATACGAGCAGTACTTC. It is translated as CASSVVGGPPLGYEQYF.

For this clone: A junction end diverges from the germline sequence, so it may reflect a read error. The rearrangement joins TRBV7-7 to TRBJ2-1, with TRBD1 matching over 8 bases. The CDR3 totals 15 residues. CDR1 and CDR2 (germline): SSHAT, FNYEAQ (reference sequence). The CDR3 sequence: CASSLGDRGDNEQFF. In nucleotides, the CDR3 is TGTGCTAGCAGCTTAGGAGACAGGGGTGACAATGAGCAGTTCTTC.

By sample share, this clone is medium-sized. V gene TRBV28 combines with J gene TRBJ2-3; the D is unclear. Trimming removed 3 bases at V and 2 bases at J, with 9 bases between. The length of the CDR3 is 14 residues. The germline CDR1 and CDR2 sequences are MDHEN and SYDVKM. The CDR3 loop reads CASSFSIFTDTQYF. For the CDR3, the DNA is TGTGCCAGCAGTTTTAGCATCTTCACAGATACGCAGTATTTT.

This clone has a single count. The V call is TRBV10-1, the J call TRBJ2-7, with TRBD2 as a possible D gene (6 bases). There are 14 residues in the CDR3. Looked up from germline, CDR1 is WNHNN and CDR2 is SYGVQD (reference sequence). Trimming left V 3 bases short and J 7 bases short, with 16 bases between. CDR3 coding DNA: TGCGCCAGCAGTGACCTCGCGGGACTGAGGGAGCAGTACTTC. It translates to CASSDLAGLREQYF.

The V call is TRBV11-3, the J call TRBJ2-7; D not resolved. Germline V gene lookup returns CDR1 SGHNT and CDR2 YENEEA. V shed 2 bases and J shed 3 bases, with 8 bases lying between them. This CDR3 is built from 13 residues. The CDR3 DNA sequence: TGTGCCAGCAGCTTAACAGCCGTCTACGAGCAGTACTTC. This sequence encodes CASSLTAVYEQYF.

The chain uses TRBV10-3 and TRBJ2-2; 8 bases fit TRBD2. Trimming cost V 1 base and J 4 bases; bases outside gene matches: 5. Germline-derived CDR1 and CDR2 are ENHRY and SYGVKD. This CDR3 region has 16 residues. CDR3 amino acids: CAISEFRAGATGELFF. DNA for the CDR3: TGTGCCATCAGTGAGTTTCGAGCGGGGGCCACCGGGGAGCTGTTTTTT.

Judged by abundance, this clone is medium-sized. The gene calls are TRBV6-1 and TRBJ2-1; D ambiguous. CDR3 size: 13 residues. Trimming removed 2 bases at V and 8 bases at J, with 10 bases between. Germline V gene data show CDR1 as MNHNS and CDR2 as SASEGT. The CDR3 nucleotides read TGTGCCAGCAGTGAACTGGGCGGATATGAGCAGTTCTTC. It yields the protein CASSELGGYEQFF.

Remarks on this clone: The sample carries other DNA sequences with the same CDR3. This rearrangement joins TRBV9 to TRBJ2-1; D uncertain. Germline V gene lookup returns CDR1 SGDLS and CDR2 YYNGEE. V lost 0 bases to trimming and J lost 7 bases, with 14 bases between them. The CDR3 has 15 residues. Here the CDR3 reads CASSVGGGLGNEQFF. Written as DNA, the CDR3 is TGTGCCAGCAGCGTAGGGGGTGGGTTGGGGAATGAGCAGTTCTTC.

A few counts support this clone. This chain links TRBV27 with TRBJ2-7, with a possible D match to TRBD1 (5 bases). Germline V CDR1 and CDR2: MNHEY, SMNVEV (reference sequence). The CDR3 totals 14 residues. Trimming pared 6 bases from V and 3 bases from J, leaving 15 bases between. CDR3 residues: CASSPPTALYEQYF. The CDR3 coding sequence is TGTGCCAGCAGCCCACCGACAGCTCTCTACGAGCAGTACTTC.

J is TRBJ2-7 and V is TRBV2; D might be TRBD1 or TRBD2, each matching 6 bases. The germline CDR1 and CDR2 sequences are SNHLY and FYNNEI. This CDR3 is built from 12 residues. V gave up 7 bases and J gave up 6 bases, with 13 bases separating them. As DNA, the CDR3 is TGTGCCAGCATCGGCAGGGGAGGCGAGCAGTACTTC. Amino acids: CASIGRGGEQYF.

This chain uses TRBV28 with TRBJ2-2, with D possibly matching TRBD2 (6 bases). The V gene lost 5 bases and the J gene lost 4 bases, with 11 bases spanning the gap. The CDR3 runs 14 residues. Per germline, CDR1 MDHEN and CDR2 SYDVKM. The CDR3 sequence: CASSGGTSTGELFF. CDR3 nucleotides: TGTGCCAGCAGTGGCGGGACTTCCACCGGGGAGCTGTTTTTT.

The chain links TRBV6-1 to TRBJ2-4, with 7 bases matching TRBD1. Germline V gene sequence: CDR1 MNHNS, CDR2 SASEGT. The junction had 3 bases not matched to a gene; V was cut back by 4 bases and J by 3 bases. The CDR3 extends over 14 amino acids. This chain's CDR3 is CASSARDSKNIQYF. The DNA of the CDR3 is TGTGCCAGCAGTGCCCGGGACAGCAAAAACATTCAGTACTTC.

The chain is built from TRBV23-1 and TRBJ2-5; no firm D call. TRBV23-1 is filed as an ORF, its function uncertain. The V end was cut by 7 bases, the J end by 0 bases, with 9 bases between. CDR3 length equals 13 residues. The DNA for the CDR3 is TGCGCCAGCAACACTAACCACCAAGAGACCCAGTACTTC. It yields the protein CASNTNHQETQYF.

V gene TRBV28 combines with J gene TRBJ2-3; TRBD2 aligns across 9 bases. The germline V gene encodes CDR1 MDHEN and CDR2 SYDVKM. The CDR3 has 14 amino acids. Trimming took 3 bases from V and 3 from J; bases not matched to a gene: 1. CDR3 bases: TGTGCCAGCAGTTTTCTAGCGGGGACAGATACGCAGTATTTT. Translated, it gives CASSFLAGTDTQYF.

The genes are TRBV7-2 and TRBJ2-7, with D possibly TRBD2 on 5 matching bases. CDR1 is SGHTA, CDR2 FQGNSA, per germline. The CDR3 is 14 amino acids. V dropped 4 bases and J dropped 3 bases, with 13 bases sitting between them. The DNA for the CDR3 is TGTGCCAGCAGCTCCCTATCGAGCGGCTACGAGCAGTACTTC. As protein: CASSSLSSGYEQYF.

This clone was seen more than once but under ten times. CDR3 residues: CASSKVGGQAEVPLHF. CDR3 DNA sequence: TGTGCCAGCAGCAAAGTAGGGGGACAGGCCGAGGTACCCCTCCACTTT. The rearrangement uses TRBV21-1 and TRBJ1-6; TRBD1, the table's D call, was not compared with the DNA. TRBV21-1 is listed as a pseudogene. This CDR3 contains 16 residues.

CDR3 sequence (DNA): TGTGCCAGCAGCCCTGCCTTACAGGAAGCCGGGGAGCTGTTTTTT. Amino acid sequence: CASSPALQEAGELFF. The chain is built from TRBV7-9 and TRBJ2-2; D is perhaps TRBD1 (5 bases). V was cut by 5 bases and J by 6 bases, with 16 bases left in between. This CDR3 contains 15 residues. Germline V CDR1 and CDR2: SEHNR, FQNEAQ (reference sequence).

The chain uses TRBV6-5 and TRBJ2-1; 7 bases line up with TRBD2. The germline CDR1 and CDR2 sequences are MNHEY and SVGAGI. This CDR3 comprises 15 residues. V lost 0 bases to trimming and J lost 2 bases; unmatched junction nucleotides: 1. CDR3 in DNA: TGTGCCAGCAGTTACTCGGGAGGGCCCTACAATGAGCAGTTCTTC. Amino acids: CASSYSGGPYNEQFF.

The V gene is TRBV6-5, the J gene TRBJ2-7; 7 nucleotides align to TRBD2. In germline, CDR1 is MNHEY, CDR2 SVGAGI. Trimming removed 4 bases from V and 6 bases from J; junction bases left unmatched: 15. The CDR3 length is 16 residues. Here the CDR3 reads CASSFLIPGTTSEQYF. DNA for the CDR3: TGTGCCAGCAGTTTTCTAATTCCCGGGACTACTAGCGAGCAGTACTTC.

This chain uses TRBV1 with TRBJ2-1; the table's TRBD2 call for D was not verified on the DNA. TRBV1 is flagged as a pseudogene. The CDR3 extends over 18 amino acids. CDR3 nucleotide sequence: TGCACCAGCAGCCAAGAAAGGACTAGCGCTATAACCTACAATGAGCAGTTCTTC. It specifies CTSSQERTSAITYNEQFF.